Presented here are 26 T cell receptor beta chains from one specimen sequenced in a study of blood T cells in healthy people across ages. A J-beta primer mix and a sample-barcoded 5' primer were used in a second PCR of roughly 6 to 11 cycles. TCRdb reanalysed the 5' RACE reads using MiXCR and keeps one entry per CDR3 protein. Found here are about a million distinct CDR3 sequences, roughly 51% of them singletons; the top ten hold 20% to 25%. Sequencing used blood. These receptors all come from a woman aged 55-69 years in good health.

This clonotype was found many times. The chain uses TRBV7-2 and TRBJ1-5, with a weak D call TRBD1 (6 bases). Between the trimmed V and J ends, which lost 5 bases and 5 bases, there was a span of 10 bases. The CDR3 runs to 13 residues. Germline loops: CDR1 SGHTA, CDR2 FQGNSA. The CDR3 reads CASSPQGYQPQHF. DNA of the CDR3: TGTGCCAGCAGCCCACAGGGATATCAGCCCCAGCATTTT.

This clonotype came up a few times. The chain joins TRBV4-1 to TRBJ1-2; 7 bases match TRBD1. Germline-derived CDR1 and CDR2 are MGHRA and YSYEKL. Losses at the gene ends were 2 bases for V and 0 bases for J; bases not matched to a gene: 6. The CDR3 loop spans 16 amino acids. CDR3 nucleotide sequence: TGCGCCAGCAGCCAAAGTCTAGGACAGGCTAACTATGGCTACACCTTC. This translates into CASSQSLGQANYGYTF.

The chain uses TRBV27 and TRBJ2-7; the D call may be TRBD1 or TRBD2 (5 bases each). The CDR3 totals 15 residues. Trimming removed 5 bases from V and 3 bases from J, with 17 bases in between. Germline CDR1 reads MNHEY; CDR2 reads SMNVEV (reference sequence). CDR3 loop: CASSLLGTGNYEQYF. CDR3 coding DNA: TGTGCCAGCAGTCTACTAGGGACGGGGAACTACGAGCAGTACTTC.

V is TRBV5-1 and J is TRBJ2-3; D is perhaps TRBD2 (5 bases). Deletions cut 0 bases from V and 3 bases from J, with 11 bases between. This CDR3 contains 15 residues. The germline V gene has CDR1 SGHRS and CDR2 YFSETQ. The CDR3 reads CASSLDLLVTDTQYF. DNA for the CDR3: TGCGCCAGCAGCTTGGATCTACTAGTAACAGATACGCAGTATTTT.

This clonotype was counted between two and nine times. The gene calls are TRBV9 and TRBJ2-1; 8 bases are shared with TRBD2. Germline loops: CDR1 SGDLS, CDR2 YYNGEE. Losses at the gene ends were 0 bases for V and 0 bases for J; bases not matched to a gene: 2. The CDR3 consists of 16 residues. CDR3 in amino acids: CASSVAGTSSYNEQFF. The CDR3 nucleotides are TGTGCCAGCAGCGTAGCCGGGACTAGCTCCTACAATGAGCAGTTCTTC. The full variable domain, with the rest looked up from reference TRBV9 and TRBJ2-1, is DSGVTQTPKHLITATGQRVTLRCSPRSGDLSVYWYQQSLDQGLQFLIQYYNGEERAKGNILERFSAQQFPDLHSELNLSSLELGDSALYFCASSVAGTSSYNEQFFGPGTRLTVL.

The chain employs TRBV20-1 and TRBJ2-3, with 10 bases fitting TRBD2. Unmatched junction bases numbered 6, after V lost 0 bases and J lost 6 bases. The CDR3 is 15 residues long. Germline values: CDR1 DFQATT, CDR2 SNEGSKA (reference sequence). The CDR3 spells CSARDSSGRWDTQYF. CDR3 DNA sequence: TGCAGTGCTAGAGATTCTAGCGGGAGATGGGATACGCAGTATTTT.

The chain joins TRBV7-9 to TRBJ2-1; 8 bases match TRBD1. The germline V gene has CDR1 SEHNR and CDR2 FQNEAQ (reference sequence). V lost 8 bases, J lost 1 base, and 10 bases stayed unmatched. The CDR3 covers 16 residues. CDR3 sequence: CASHETGVPSYNEQFF. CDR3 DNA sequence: TGTGCCAGCCACGAGACAGGGGTTCCATCCTACAATGAGCAGTTCTTC.

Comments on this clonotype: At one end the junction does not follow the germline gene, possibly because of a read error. The CDR3 sequence is CASSLGTTTSDMQYF. The CDR3 DNA reads as TGTGCCAGCAGCTTAGGGACAACGACTTCAGATATGCAGTATTTT. This chain links TRBV7-9 with TRBJ2-3; a possible D gene is TRBD1 (5 bases). Germline loops: CDR1 SEHNR, CDR2 FQNEAQ (reference sequence). The CDR3 sequence is 15 residues long.

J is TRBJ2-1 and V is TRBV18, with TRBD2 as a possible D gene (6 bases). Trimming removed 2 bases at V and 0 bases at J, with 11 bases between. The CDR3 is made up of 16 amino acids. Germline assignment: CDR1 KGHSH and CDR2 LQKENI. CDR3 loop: CASSPRYGGSYNEQFF. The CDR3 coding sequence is TGTGCCAGCTCACCAAGGTACGGGGGCTCCTACAATGAGCAGTTCTTC.

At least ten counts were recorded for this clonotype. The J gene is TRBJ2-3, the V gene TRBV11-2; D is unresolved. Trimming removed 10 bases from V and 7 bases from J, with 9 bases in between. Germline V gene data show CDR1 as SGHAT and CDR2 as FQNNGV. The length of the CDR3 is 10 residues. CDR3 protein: CATSSYTQYF. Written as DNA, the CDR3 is TGTGCCACCAGTTCCTATACGCAGTATTTT.

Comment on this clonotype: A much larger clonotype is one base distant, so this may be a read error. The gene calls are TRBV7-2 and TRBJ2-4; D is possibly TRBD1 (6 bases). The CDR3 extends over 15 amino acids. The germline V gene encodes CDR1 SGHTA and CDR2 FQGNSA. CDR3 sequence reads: CAGSSAGAPRNIQYF. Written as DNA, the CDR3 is TGTGCCGGCAGCTCTGCAGGGGCGCCCAGAAACATTCAGTACTTC.

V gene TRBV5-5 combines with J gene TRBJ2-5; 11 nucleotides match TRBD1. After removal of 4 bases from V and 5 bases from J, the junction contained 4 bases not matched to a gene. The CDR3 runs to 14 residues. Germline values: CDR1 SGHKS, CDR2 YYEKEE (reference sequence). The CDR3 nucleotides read TGTGCCAGCAGCCGGGACAGGGGGTACGAGACCCAGTACTTC. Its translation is CASSRDRGYETQYF.

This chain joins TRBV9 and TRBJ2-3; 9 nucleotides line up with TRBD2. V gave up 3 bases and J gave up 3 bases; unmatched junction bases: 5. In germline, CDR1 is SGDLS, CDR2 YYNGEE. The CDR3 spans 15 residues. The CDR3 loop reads CASSAGLAPTDTQYF. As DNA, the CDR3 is TGTGCCAGCAGCGCCGGACTAGCGCCGACAGATACGCAGTATTTT.

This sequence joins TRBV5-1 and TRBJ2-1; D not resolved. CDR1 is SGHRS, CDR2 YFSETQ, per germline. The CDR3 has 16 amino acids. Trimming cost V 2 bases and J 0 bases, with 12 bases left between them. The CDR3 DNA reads TGCGCCAGCAGCTTCTCTGGCCCCAGCTCCTACAATGAGCAGTTCTTC. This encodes CASSFSGPSSYNEQFF. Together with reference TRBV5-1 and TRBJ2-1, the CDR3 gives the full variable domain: KAGVTQTPRYLIKTRGQQVTLSCSPISGHRSVSWYQQTPGQGLQFLFEYFSETQRNKGNFPGRFSGRQFSNSRSEMNVSTLELGDSALYLCASSFSGPSSYNEQFFGPGTRLTVL.

DNA of the CDR3: TGTGCCAGCAGGCCCGTTTGGGACAGGGCCTACGAGCAGTACTTC. Translation gives CASRPVWDRAYEQYF. The chain uses TRBV2 and TRBJ2-7; TRBD1 matches at 9 bases. V lost 6 bases, J lost 2 bases, and 8 bases stayed unmatched. The CDR3 runs 15 residues. Germline-derived CDR1 and CDR2 are SNHLY and FYNNEI. Combining the CDR3 with reference TRBV2 and TRBJ2-7 gives the whole variable domain EPEVTQTPSHQVTQMGQEVILRCVPISNHLYFYWYRQILGQKVEFLVSFYNNEISEKSEIFDDQFSVERPDGSNFTLKIRSTKLEDSAMYFCASRPVWDRAYEQYFGPGTRLTVT.

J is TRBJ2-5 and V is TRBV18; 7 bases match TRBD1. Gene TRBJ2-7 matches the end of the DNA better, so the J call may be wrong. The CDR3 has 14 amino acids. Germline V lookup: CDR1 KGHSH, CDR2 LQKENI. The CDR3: CASSKPGQNYEQYF. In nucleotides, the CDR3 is TGTGCCAGCTCAAAACCGGGACAGAACTACGAGCAGTACTTC.

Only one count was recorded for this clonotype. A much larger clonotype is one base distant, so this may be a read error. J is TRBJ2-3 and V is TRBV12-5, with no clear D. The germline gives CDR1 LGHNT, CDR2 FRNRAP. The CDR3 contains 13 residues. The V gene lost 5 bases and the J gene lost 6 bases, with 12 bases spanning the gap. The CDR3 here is CASGAHLGDTQYF. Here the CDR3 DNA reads TGTGCTAGTGGTGCCCACCTAGGGGATACGCAGTATTTT.

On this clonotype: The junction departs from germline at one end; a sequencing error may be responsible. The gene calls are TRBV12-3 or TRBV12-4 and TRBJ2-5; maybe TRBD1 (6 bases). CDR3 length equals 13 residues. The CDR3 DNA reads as TGTGCCAGCAACTACAGGGCCCAAGAGACCCTGTACTTC. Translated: CASNYRAQETLYF.

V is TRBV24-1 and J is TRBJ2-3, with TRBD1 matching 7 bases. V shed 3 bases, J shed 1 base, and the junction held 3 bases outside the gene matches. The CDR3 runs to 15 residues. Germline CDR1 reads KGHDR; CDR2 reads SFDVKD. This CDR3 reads CATSDRTGGTDTQYF. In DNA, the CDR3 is TGTGCCACCAGTGATCGGACAGGTGGCACAGATACGCAGTATTTT.

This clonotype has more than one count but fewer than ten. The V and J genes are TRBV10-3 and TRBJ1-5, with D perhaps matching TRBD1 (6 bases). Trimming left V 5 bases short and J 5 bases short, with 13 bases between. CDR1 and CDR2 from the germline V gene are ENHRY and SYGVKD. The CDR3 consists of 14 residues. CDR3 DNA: TGTGCCATCAGTAAGACAGGCGGGGATCAGCCCCAGCATTTT. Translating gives CAISKTGGDQPQHF.

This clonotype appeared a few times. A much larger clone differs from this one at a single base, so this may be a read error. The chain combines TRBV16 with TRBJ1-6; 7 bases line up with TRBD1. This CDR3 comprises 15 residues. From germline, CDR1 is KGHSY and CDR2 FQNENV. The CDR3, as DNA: TGTGCCAGCAGCGGCGCGGGACAGTCCAATTCACCCCCCCACTTT. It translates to CASSGAGQSNSPPHF.

The CDR3, as DNA: TGTGCCAGCAGTGGGGATTTTACAGATACGCAGTATTTT. This codes for CASSGDFTDTQYF. The gene calls are TRBV6-2 or TRBV6-3 and TRBJ2-3; unclear D gene. V shed 5 bases and J shed 3 bases, with 9 bases lying between them. The CDR3 sequence is 13 residues long. Germline V gene data show CDR1 as MNHEY and CDR2 as SVGEGT.

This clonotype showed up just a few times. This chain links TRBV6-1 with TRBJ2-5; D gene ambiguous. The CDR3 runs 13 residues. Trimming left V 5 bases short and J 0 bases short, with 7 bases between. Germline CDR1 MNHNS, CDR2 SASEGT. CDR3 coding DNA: TGTGCCAGCAGTACGGCCCACCAAGAGACCCAGTACTTC. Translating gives CASSTAHQETQYF.

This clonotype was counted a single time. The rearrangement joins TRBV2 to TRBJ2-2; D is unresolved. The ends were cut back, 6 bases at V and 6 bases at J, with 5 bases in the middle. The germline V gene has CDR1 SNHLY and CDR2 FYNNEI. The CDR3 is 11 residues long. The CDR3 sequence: CASRVAGELFF. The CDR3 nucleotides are TGTGCCAGCAGGGTGGCCGGGGAGCTGTTTTTT.

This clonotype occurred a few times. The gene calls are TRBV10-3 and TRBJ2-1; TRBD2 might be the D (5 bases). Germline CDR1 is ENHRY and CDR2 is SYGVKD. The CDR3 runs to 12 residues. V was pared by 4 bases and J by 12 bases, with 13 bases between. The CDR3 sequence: CAISVEDWVQFF. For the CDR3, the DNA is TGTGCCATCAGTGTCGAGGACTGGGTGCAGTTCTTC.

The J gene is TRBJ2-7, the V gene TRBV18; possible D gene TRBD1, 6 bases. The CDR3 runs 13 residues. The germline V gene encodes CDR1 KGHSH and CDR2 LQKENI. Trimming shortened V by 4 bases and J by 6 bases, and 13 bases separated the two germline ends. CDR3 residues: CASSLGTPIEQYF. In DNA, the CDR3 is TGTGCCAGCTCACTCGGGACACCGATCGAGCAGTACTTC.